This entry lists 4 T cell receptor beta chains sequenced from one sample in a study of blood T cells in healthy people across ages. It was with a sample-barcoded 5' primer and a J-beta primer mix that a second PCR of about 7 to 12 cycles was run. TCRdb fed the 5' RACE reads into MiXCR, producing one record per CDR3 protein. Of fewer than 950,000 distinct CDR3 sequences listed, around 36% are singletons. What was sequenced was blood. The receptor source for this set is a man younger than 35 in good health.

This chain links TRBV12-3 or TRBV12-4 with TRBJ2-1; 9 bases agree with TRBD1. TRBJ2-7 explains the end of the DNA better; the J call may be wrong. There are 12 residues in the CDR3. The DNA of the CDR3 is TGTGCCAGCAGAGACGGGACAGGGGAGCAGTACTTC. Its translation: CASRDGTGEQYF.

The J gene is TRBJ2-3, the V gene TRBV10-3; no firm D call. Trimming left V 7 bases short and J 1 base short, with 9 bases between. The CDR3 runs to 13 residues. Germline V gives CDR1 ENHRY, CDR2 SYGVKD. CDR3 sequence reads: CAIIVEGTDTQYF. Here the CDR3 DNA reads TGTGCCATCATTGTCGAAGGCACAGATACGCAGTATTTT.

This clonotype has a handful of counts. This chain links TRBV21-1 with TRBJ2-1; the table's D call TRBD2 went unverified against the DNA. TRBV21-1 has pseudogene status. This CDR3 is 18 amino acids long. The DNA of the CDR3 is TGTGCCAGCAGCATCCACCGGACTAGCGCTATCTCCTACAATGAGCAGTTCTTC. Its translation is CASSIHRTSAISYNEQFF.

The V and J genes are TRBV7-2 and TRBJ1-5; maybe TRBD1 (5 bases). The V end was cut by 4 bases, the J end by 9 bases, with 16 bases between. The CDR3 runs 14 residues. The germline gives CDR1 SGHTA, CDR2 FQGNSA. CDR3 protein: CASSSGIAGRPQHF. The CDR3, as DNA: TGTGCCAGCAGCTCAGGGATTGCGGGTCGGCCCCAGCATTTT.